The entry below describes one TCR beta chain. This sample was taken from a study of shared clonotypes between healthy human individuals. Deep-level settings were used for running the assay. Clones were sequenced by immunoSEQ multiplex PCR, and TCRdb holds only the in-frame ones, with some missing. The table records 450,000 to 500,000 clones, roughly 80% of them present only once. The CDR3 has 15 residues. Germline-derived CDR1 and CDR2 are SGHRS and YFSETQ. Trimming removed 0 bases from V and 5 bases from J; junction bases left unmatched: 6. Sequencing was carried out using PBMCs. V usage is TRBV5-1 and J usage is TRBJ1-2, with 8 bases matching TRBD1. The sequence was collected from a woman in her 40s in good health. Some clones in this sample may be carry-over from other donors' samples. The CDR3 nucleotides read TGCGCCAGCAGCTTGGATCCGACAGGGGTTTATGGCTACACCTTC. This encodes CASSLDPTGVYGYTF. Drawing the rest from reference TRBV5-1 and TRBJ1-2, the complete variable domain is KAGVTQTPRYLIKTRGQQVTLSCSPISGHRSVSWYQQTPGQGLQFLFEYFSETQRNKGNFPGRFSGRQFSNSRSEMNVSTLELGDSALYLCASSLDPTGVYGYTFGSGTRLTVV.